A single T cell receptor beta chain is shown here with its context. Its antigen is still unknown. Base quality data are lacking; no much larger clone is found one base away. The data are from a study of CD8 T cells in Susac syndrome (dated by TCRdb to the late 2010s). With regard to the full study: Repertoire sequencing was used to test whether CD8+ T cell activation and differentiation in Susac syndrome was antigen driven. Clonality of the CD8+ T cell repertoire was compared between roughly 13 healthy donors, approximately 14 Susac syndrome patients and roughly 15 multiple sclerosis patients. What the authors observed across the whole study: The number of individuals in the TCR sequencing and HLA analysis was acknowledged as relatively small.

RNA was extracted using the RNeasy kit, and 0.5 to 1 microgram was reverse transcribed with random hexamers. TCR beta CDR3 regions were amplified with the immunoSEQ multiplex PCR assay covering 54 Vbeta and 13 Jbeta segments. To correct PCR amplification bias, a synthetic template baseline was used for both primer optimization and computational correction. The original methods were these. Reads were annotated to V, D and J genes per IMGT and analyzed with immunoSEQ Analyzer, keeping only productive sequences. To calculate clonality, Shannon entropy was normalized by log2 of the number of productive unique sequences and then subtracted from one. For each patient and control, public and private clones were evaluated among the 100 most prevalent clones. Clones were defined as Susac-specific when absent from the healthy and MS cohorts, from fewer than 1,300 published viral clones and from other ImmuneACCESS disease sequences. TCRdb itself trimmed the public reads at Q25 with fastp, ran MiXCR and retained productive beta chains. Records with the same CDR3 protein are collapsed into one entry carrying the most frequent genes and DNA. TCRdb, not the authors, supplied the V and J calls. The sample records 100,000 to 150,000 distinct CDR3 sequences, roughly 93% of which are singletons. Jointly, the top ten make up roughly 0.32% of the sample.

Looking up the germline V gene yields CDR1 MNHGY and CDR2 SVAAGI. Taken from cysteine to phenylalanine, the CDR3 has 16 residues. Here the CDR3 DNA is all that survives: 48 bases in frame from base 1. The V end loses 4 bases and the J end loses 3 bases, and a stretch of 15 bases separates them. Peripheral blood CD8+ and CD4+ T cells from healthy donors, Susac syndrome patients and multiple sclerosis patients were profiled by high-throughput TCR beta sequencing. Multiple sclerosis controls were treatment-naive patients with stable or active relapsing-remitting disease fulfilling revised McDonald criteria. Bulk CD8+ and CD4+ T cells were purified by magnetic negative isolation, while CD8+ TEMRA cells were enriched using FACS. Blood was collected in EDTA tubes and processed within 24 hours, with PBMCs isolated through density gradient centrifugation. PBMCs intended for TCR sequencing were frozen in liquid nitrogen and were later thawed in a 37 degrees C water bath. A purity of at least 90% was achieved for sorted or isolated CD4+, CD8+ and CD8+ TEMRA cells.

The clonotype was recovered from a human donor with multiple sclerosis. Sequenced material: CD8+ T cells from PBMCs. This sequence uses TRBV6-9 and TRBJ1-4, with the D gene call left open. The DNA is TGTGCCAGCAGTTTGGTGCGGGGAGAGGCTAATGAAAAACTGTTTTTT. This is translated as CASSLVRGEANEKLFF.